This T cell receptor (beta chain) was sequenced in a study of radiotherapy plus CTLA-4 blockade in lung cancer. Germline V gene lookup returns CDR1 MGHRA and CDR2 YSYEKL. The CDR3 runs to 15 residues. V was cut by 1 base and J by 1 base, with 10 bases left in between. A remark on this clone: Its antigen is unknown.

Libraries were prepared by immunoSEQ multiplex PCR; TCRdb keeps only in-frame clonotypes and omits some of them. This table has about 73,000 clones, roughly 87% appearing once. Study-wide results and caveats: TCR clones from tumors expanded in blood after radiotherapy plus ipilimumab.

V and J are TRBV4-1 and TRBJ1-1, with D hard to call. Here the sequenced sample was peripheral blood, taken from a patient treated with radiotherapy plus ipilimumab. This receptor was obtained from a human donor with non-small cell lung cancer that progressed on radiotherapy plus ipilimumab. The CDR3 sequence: CASSQASTGNTEAFF. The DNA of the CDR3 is TGCGCCAGCAGCCAAGCCTCTACTGGGAACACTGAAGCTTTCTTT.